The entry below describes one T cell receptor (beta chain). Antigen: not known. Assay: immunoSEQ multiplex PCR; the TCRdb copy retains only in-frame clones and omits some. The sample records 2 million to 2.5 million clones, approximately 90% being singletons. CDR1 is ENHRY, CDR2 SYGVKD, per germline. CDR3 length equals 17 residues. V lost 0 bases and J 4 bases, leaving 16 bases between the germline ends. Every one of the donors was a Caucasian adult that lived in Nashville, Tennessee. It was into CD45RA+ naive and CD45RA-negative memory subsets that the CD4+ cells were split. This specimen belongs to a study of shared clonotypes between healthy human individuals. Study outcomes and limitations: Depth of sequencing was expected to influence donor clonotype sharing. Generation probability values for non-shared clonotypes were lower than those for clonotypes shared by all four donors.

This TCR was sampled from a man aged 18 to 30 in good health. Some clones in this sample may be carry-over from other donors' samples. The chain has TRBV10-3 and TRBJ1-5; no clear D. Sequenced: naive CD4+ T cells from PBMCs. Subset meaning: CD45RA+ positively selected. The CDR3 protein is CAISESKGSIANQPQHF. The CDR3 region has the DNA TGTGCCATCAGTGAGTCGAAGGGTTCGATAGCAAATCAGCCCCAGCATTTT.